These 20 T cell receptor beta chains share one sample of origin, sequenced in a study of regulatory T cells in long-lasting Graves disease. Stated time point: newly diagnosed GD, antithyroid drugs for less than 3 months. RNA isolated from PBMCs was used to make the TCR library. TCR beta libraries were built with iRepertoire HTBI primers and Arm-PCR of CDR3 regions. TCRdb re-called the multiplex PCR reads through MiXCR, storing one row per CDR3 protein. The top ten hold approximately 12% of the sample, which has fewer than 650,000 distinct CDR3 sequences, approximately 16% seen once. The same data also contributed to another study, on T cells in Graves' hyperthyroidism and ophthalmopathy.

Sequenced here: peripheral blood mononuclear cells (PBMCs), sampled at new diagnosis, from a patient treated with antithyroid drugs. These receptors came from a man between 18 and 29 years old with Graves disease.

CDR3 loop: CASSPRTDNTEAFF. The CDR3 nucleotides are TGTGCCAGCAGCCCGAGGACCGATAACACTGAAGCTTTCTTT. The chain couples TRBV9 to TRBJ1-1; D is unclear. Germline V gene sequence: CDR1 SGDLS, CDR2 YYNGEE. V gave up 4 bases and J gave up 2 bases, with 12 bases separating them. This CDR3 has 14 amino acids.

This clonotype has ten or more counts. This chain joins TRBV29-1 and TRBJ2-7; TRBD2 agrees at 12 bases. Germline CDR1 SQVTM, CDR2 ANQGSEA. The CDR3 covers 13 residues. V was clipped by 7 bases and J by 3 bases; unmatched bases: 4. Written as DNA, the CDR3 is TGCAGCGCTTGGACTAGCGGGATCTACGAGCAGTACTTC. Protein: CSAWTSGIYEQYF.

There are many counts of this clonotype. The genes are TRBV27 and TRBJ2-7; TRBD1 is a possible D gene (6 bases). Looked up from germline, CDR1 is MNHEY and CDR2 is SMNVEV (reference sequence). V was pared by 4 bases and J by 2 bases, with 12 bases between. The CDR3 has 14 amino acids. Here the CDR3 DNA reads TGTGCCAGCAGTTCGAACAGGGCACCCTACGAGCAGTACTTC. Protein: CASSSNRAPYEQYF.

This clonotype has a count of ten or more. The chain recombines TRBV11-2 with TRBJ2-7, with 7 bases aligning to TRBD1. Germline V gives CDR1 SGHAT, CDR2 FQNNGV. The CDR3 is made up of 13 amino acids. The trim removed 4 bases at V and 7 bases at J, leaving 7 bases unmatched. DNA for the CDR3: TGTGCCAGCAGCTCCCGGGACAGAGGAGAGCAGTACTTC. Its translation is CASSSRDRGEQYF.

The chain recombines TRBV9 with TRBJ2-1; D gene uncertain. The CDR3 sequence is 11 residues long. V lost 4 bases and J 8 bases, leaving 7 bases between the germline ends. Germline CDR1 reads SGDLS; CDR2 reads YYNGEE. DNA for the CDR3: TGTGCCAGCAGCACCGGGCATGAGCAGTTCTTC. Protein product: CASSTGHEQFF.

This clonotype was seen a few times. This chain links TRBV12-3 or TRBV12-4 with TRBJ1-4; D gene unclear. Trimming stripped 5 bases from V and 9 bases from J, with 10 bases between. CDR3 length: 12 residues. In DNA form, the CDR3 reads TGTGCCAGCAGTGTCCAAGAACAAAAACTGTTTTTT. Translating gives CASSVQEQKLFF.

The gene calls are TRBV19 and TRBJ2-1; TRBD2 is a possible D gene (6 bases). The CDR3 runs 15 residues. The germline CDR1 and CDR2 sequences are LNHDA and SQIVND (reference sequence). Trimming left V 7 bases short and J 0 bases short, with 13 bases between. The CDR3: CASTPSANSYNEQFF. For the CDR3, the DNA is TGTGCCAGTACCCCTAGCGCAAACTCCTACAATGAGCAGTTCTTC.

V gene TRBV9 combines with J gene TRBJ1-5; D is unclear. The CDR3 is 15 amino acids. Trimming left V 0 bases short and J 3 bases short, with 10 bases between. Per germline, CDR1 SGDLS and CDR2 YYNGEE. The CDR3 loop is CASSVGVGNNQPQHF. In nucleotides, the CDR3 is TGTGCCAGCAGCGTAGGGGTAGGGAACAATCAGCCCCAGCATTTT.

V usage is TRBV9 and J usage is TRBJ2-7; 10 bases agree with TRBD1. Germline values: CDR1 SGDLS, CDR2 YYNGEE. The CDR3 contains 15 residues. Trimming removed 0 bases from V and 3 bases from J; junction bases left unmatched: 3. Here the CDR3 DNA reads TGTGCCAGCAGCGTAGGGGACAGGGGATTCTACGAGCAGTACTTC. This translates into CASSVGDRGFYEQYF. Drawing the rest from reference TRBV9 and TRBJ2-7, the complete variable domain is DSGVTQTPKHLITATGQRVTLRCSPRSGDLSVYWYQQSLDQGLQFLIQYYNGEERAKGNILERFSAQQFPDLHSELNLSSLELGDSALYFCASSVGDRGFYEQYFGPGTRLTVT.

The rearrangement links TRBV7-9 to TRBJ2-1; D possibly corresponds to TRBD1 (5 bases). The CDR3 has 15 amino acids. Germline V gene sequence: CDR1 SEHNR, CDR2 FQNEAQ (reference sequence). Trimming took off 5 bases at V and 6 bases at J, with 17 bases between the two ends. CDR3 coding DNA: TGTGCCAGCAGCGACCCGCAGGGTCAGGTCAATGAGCAGTTCTTC. Protein: CASSDPQGQVNEQFF.

V and J are TRBV9 and TRBJ2-3, with D unclear. Germline CDR1 reads SGDLS; CDR2 reads YYNGEE. V lost 0 bases and J 6 bases, leaving 11 bases between the germline ends. The CDR3 runs 14 residues. CDR3 protein: CASSVVGPGDTQYF. CDR3 bases: TGTGCCAGCAGCGTAGTCGGTCCCGGTGATACGCAGTATTTT.

In its sample, this clonotype was seen many times. The rearrangement joins TRBV25-1 to TRBJ2-2, with D tentatively TRBD2 (5 bases). The CDR3 has 13 amino acids. Trimming pared 3 bases from V and 3 bases from J, leaving 5 bases between. CDR1 and CDR2 from the germline V gene are MGHDK and SYGVNS. As DNA, the CDR3 is TGTGCCAGCAGTGAGCGGGACACCGGGGAGCTGTTTTTT. It codes for CASSERDTGELFF.

This clonotype was counted at least ten times. The chain is built from TRBV5-1 and TRBJ2-1; TRBD2 matches at 8 bases. Germline V CDR1 and CDR2: SGHRS, YFSETQ. CDR3 size: 15 residues. V shed 3 bases, J shed 3 bases, and the junction held 5 bases outside the gene matches. CDR3: CASSSGLGGYNEQFF. CDR3 bases: TGCGCCAGCAGCTCGGGACTAGGAGGCTACAATGAGCAGTTCTTC.

This clonotype was observed at least ten times. This rearrangement joins TRBV20-1 to TRBJ2-1; 7 bases line up with TRBD2. V was pared by 1 base and J by 2 bases, with 2 bases of the junction left unmatched. CDR1 and CDR2 (germline): DFQATT, SNEGSKA (reference sequence). The CDR3 is made up of 14 amino acids. The DNA for the CDR3 is TGCAGTGCTAGAGTGGGAGGGCCCTACAATGAGCAGTTCTTC. It yields the protein CSARVGGPYNEQFF.

This clonotype has just one count. CDR3 region: CASSQGRGFNEKLFF. CDR3 DNA: TGTGCCAGCAGCCAAGGTCGGGGGTTCAATGAAAAACTGTTTTTT. The J gene is TRBJ1-4, the V gene TRBV3-1; D may be TRBD1 (5 bases). There are 15 residues in the CDR3. Germline V CDR1 and CDR2: LGHDT, YNNKEL (reference sequence). Trimming cost V 1 base and J 5 bases, with 11 bases left between them. Based on the CDR3 plus reference TRBV3-1 and TRBJ1-4, the full variable domain is DTAVSQTPKYLVTQMGNDKSIKCEQNLGHDTMYWYKQDSKKFLKIMFSYNNKELIINETVPNRFSPKSPDKAHLNLHINSLELGDSAVYFCASSQGRGFNEKLFFGSGTQLSVL.

This clonotype was observed many times. The gene calls are TRBV20-1 and TRBJ2-1; D unclear. Germline V gives CDR1 DFQATT, CDR2 SNEGSKA (reference sequence). The CDR3 totals 11 residues. V was cut by 5 bases and J by 15 bases, with 17 bases left in between. CDR3 loop: CSAGEMVGTFF. The CDR3 DNA sequence: TGCAGTGCTGGGGAAATGGTTGGAACGTTCTTC.

This clonotype has a count of ten or more. The J gene is TRBJ2-7, the V gene TRBV11-1; possibly TRBD1 for D (6 bases). Trimming shortened V by 4 bases and J by 3 bases, and 10 bases separated the two germline ends. Germline-derived CDR1 and CDR2 are SGHAT and FQDESV (reference sequence). CDR3 length equals 13 residues. CDR3: CASSSGQHYEQYF. The DNA of the CDR3 is TGTGCCAGCAGCTCTGGACAGCACTACGAGCAGTACTTC. The full variable domain, in which reference TRBV11-1 and TRBJ2-7 provide the parts outside the CDR3, is EAEVAQSPRYKITEKSQAVAFWCDPISGHATLYWYRQILGQGPELLVQFQDESVVDDSQLPKDRFSAERLKGVDSTLKIQPAELGDSAMYLCASSSGQHYEQYFGPGTRLTVT.

This clonotype was counted many times. The chain employs TRBV2 and TRBJ2-5, with a weak D call TRBD2 (5 bases). Trimming pared 3 bases from V and 8 bases from J, leaving 19 bases between. The V gene's germline CDR1 is SNHLY and CDR2 FYNNEI. The CDR3 totals 15 residues. The DNA for the CDR3 is TGTGCCAGCAGTGATCGCGGACTGGGAAGAGAAACCCAGTACTTC. As protein: CASSDRGLGRETQYF.

This clonotype has just a few counts. The rearrangement links TRBV7-9 to TRBJ1-1; TRBD1 might be the D (5 bases). The CDR3 is 13 residues long. Germline V lookup: CDR1 SEHNR, CDR2 FQNEAQ (reference sequence). V was clipped by 1 base and J by 7 bases, with 10 bases between them. CDR3 DNA: TGTGCCAGCAGCTTAGAGGACAAATATGAAGCTTTCTTT. This translates into CASSLEDKYEAFF.

This clonotype was detected a few times. The rearrangement joins TRBV30 to TRBJ2-7; 11 positions match TRBD1. Germline-derived CDR1 and CDR2 are GTSNPN and SVGIG (reference sequence). The J segment lost 4 bases and the V segment lost 4 bases, leaving 3 bases of the junction unmatched. CDR3 length equals 13 residues. For the CDR3, the DNA is TGTGCCTGGATCCGGGACAGGGGGTACGAGCAGTACTTC. Residues: CAWIRDRGYEQYF.